One sample yielded the 2 T cell receptor beta chains listed below, sequenced in a study of T cells after yellow fever vaccination. TCRdb reprocessed the 5' RACE reads via MiXCR and lists one record per CDR3 protein. The table includes approximately 300,000 distinct CDR3 sequences, approximately 7% detected once. The sequencing used PBMCs, collected 45 days after the first yellow fever vaccination. The receptors come from a man younger than 35 who received the YFV17D yellow fever vaccine.

This clonotype has only a few counts. The CDR3 protein is CASRNQAGSGNTQYF. The CDR3 bases are TGTGCCAGCAGGAACCAGGCGGGGTCGGGGAATACGCAGTATTTT. The gene calls are TRBV7-2 and TRBJ2-3; possibly TRBD2 for D (6 bases). The germline CDR1 and CDR2 sequences are SGHTA and FQGNSA. V dropped 6 bases and J dropped 7 bases, with 20 bases sitting between them. The CDR3 covers 15 residues.

This clonotype was counted only a few times. V is TRBV19 and J is TRBJ1-4, with no clear D. Germline assignment: CDR1 LNHDA and CDR2 SQIVND (reference sequence). V was trimmed by 5 bases and J by 0 bases, leaving 4 bases between them. The CDR3 spans 13 residues. The CDR3 DNA sequence: TGTGCCAGTAGTGCTACAACTAATGAAAAACTGTTTTTT. Protein sequence: CASSATTNEKLFF.